One sample yielded the 30 T cell receptor beta chains listed below, sequenced in a study of T cell clonotyping in hematopoietic cell transplantation. Repertoires were generated with immunoSEQ multiplex PCR, while TCRdb's copy carries only in-frame clones and drops some. The data show approximately 42,000 clones, approximately 95% seen once. The sequenced sample consisted of peripheral blood mononuclear cells. These receptor sequences come from a young man in good health. Some clones in this sample may be carry-over from other donors' samples.

The chain joins TRBV11-3 to TRBJ2-3; perhaps TRBD1 as D (6 bases). The germline gives CDR1 SGHNT, CDR2 YENEEA. The CDR3 runs 15 residues. V lost 5 bases to trimming and J lost 4 bases, with 16 bases between them. The CDR3 protein is CASSAQGGLADTQYF. In DNA, the CDR3 is TGTGCCAGCAGCGCGCAAGGGGGTCTGGCAGATACGCAGTATTTT.

V is TRBV5-6 and J is TRBJ1-3; no firm D call. V lost 0 bases, J lost 2 bases, and 9 bases lay in between. CDR3 size: 15 residues. Germline CDR1 is SGHDT and CDR2 is YYEEEE. CDR3: CASSLGQAPGNTIYF. The DNA for the CDR3 is TGTGCCAGCAGCTTGGGGCAGGCCCCTGGAAACACCATATATTTT.

This chain joins TRBV7-3 and TRBJ2-1; the match to TRBD2 covers 9 bases. The length of the CDR3 is 14 residues. With 2 bases clipped from V and 6 bases from J, the junction kept 2 bases outside the gene matches. CDR1 SGHTA and CDR2 FQGTGA come from the germline V gene. The CDR3 DNA reads TGTGCCAGCAGCTTACTAGCGGGACCCAATGAGCAGTTCTTC. The encoded protein is CASSLLAGPNEQFF.

The rearrangement links TRBV7-9 to TRBJ2-7, with D maybe TRBD1 (5 bases). V was clipped by 1 base and J by 11 bases, with 18 bases between them. Germline CDR1 SEHNR, CDR2 FQNEAQ (reference sequence). The CDR3 spans 14 residues. Here the CDR3 DNA reads TGTGCCAGCAGCTTAGGGGGCAGTGACCCCGGCGAGTACTTC. It yields the protein CASSLGGSDPGEYF.

V usage is TRBV5-6 and J usage is TRBJ1-6; the match to TRBD1 covers 10 bases. The CDR3 runs 14 residues. After removal of 4 bases from V and 7 bases from J, the junction contained 2 bases not matched to a gene. The germline V gene encodes CDR1 SGHDT and CDR2 YYEEEE. The CDR3 DNA follows: TGTGCCAGCAGCCGGGACAGGGGAAATTCACCCCTCCACTTT. Its protein is CASSRDRGNSPLHF.

This rearrangement joins TRBV5-1 to TRBJ1-4, with D tentatively TRBD1 (6 bases). Germline CDR1 is SGHRS and CDR2 is YFSETQ. V shed 4 bases and J shed 0 bases, with 22 bases lying between them. The CDR3 has 19 amino acids. The CDR3 DNA reads TGCGCCAGCAGCCCCTTAGGATCAGGGGAAGCGGCAACTAATGAAAAACTGTTTTTT. It is translated as CASSPLGSGEAATNEKLFF.

The J gene is TRBJ2-3, the V gene TRBV27; 11 nucleotides align to TRBD2. This CDR3 contains 18 residues. Germline assignment: CDR1 MNHEY and CDR2 SMNVEV (reference sequence). With V trimmed by 5 bases and J by 3 bases, 13 bases remained unmatched. CDR3 amino acids: CASSPPLTSGKGTDTQYF. Here the CDR3 DNA reads TGTGCCAGCAGTCCCCCCCTGACTAGCGGGAAGGGGACAGATACGCAGTATTTT.

The chain couples TRBV7-9 to TRBJ1-5; 7 nucleotides line up with TRBD1. With 1 base clipped from V and 4 bases from J, the junction kept 7 bases outside the gene matches. Germline V gene data show CDR1 as SEHNR and CDR2 as FQNEAQ (reference sequence). This CDR3 region has 16 residues. CDR3 in DNA: TGTGCCAGCAGCTTAGGTTTACAGGGGATGAATCAGCCCCAGCATTTT. This gives the protein CASSLGLQGMNQPQHF.

This chain's CDR3 is CASSRDGLAGAIQETQYF. The DNA for the CDR3 is TGCGCCAGCAGCAGGGACGGACTAGCGGGGGCCATCCAAGAGACCCAGTACTTC. V gene TRBV5-1 combines with J gene TRBJ2-5; 13 nucleotides match TRBD2. This CDR3 contains 18 residues. Germline CDR1 is SGHRS and CDR2 is YFSETQ. V lost 4 bases, J lost 1 base, and 10 bases stayed unmatched.

The V gene is TRBV11-3, the J gene TRBJ2-1; D gene ambiguous. CDR1 and CDR2 from the germline V gene are SGHNT and YENEEA. The CDR3 has 15 amino acids. Trimming left V 1 base short and J 2 bases short, with 9 bases between. The CDR3 nucleotides read TGTGCCAGCAGCTTAGGGAACGGTCCCTACAATGAGCAGTTCTTC. This gives the protein CASSLGNGPYNEQFF.

This clone was found a few times. The chain combines TRBV27 with TRBJ2-1; possibly TRBD1 or TRBD2 for D (6 bases each). The germline V gene encodes CDR1 MNHEY and CDR2 SMNVEV (reference sequence). V lost 0 bases and J lost 0, with 12 bases in between. This CDR3 contains 17 residues. The CDR3 DNA reads TGTGCCAGCAGTTTATCGGGGGGCCTGAGCTCCTACAATGAGCAGTTCTTC. Protein: CASSLSGGLSSYNEQFF.

The chain has TRBV19 and TRBJ2-7; perhaps TRBD2 as D (6 bases). V shed 5 bases and J shed 3 bases, with 11 bases lying between them. This CDR3 spans 13 amino acids. Germline CDR1 is LNHDA and CDR2 is SQIVND (reference sequence). In nucleotides, the CDR3 is TGTGCCAGTAGTCTTGGGGGGTACTACGAGCAGTACTTC. Translating gives CASSLGGYYEQYF.

The V call is TRBV19, the J call TRBJ2-1; 7 nucleotides match TRBD1. The V and J ends lost 1 base and 7 bases, in that order; junction bases with no gene match: 4. The CDR3 consists of 14 residues. Per the germline V gene, CDR1 is LNHDA and CDR2 is SQIVND (reference sequence). CDR3 coding DNA: TGTGCCAGTAGTATAGGGGGACAGACGAATGAGCAGTTCTTC. Translated, it gives CASSIGGQTNEQFF.

This chain connects TRBV4-1 to TRBJ1-4, with no clear D. The ends were cut back, 0 bases at V and 5 bases at J, with 19 bases in the middle. CDR1 and CDR2 (germline): MGHRA, YSYEKL. The CDR3 totals 18 residues. This chain's CDR3 is CASSQDWAGLVGNEKLFF. The CDR3 DNA follows: TGCGCCAGCAGCCAAGACTGGGCAGGCCTGGTGGGAAATGAAAAACTGTTTTTT.

The genes are TRBV6-1 and TRBJ1-1; D may be TRBD1 (5 bases). Trimming removed 8 bases at V and 4 bases at J, with 17 bases between. Germline V gives CDR1 MNHNS, CDR2 SASEGT. The CDR3 is made up of 14 amino acids. CDR3 nucleotides: TGTGCCAGCGATGTCGTCCGGGGCGGCACTGAAGCTTTCTTT. The encoded protein is CASDVVRGGTEAFF.

The chain joins TRBV4-3 to TRBJ2-7; 9 bases align to TRBD1. This CDR3 region has 15 residues. The V gene end was trimmed by 4 bases and the J gene end by 2 bases; junction bases not matched to a gene: 6. CDR1 LGHNA and CDR2 YSLEER come from the germline V gene. The DNA of the CDR3 is TGCGCCAGCAGCCCACGACAGGGGGGGACCTACGAGCAGTACTTC. Encoded protein: CASSPRQGGTYEQYF.

The J gene is TRBJ1-4, the V gene TRBV19; D is perhaps TRBD1 (5 bases). Germline CDR1 is LNHDA and CDR2 is SQIVND (reference sequence). Trimming removed 3 bases at V and 3 bases at J, with 8 bases between. The CDR3 has 14 residues. The CDR3 region has the DNA TGTGCCAGTAGTATGGGGCAGTCTAATGAAAAACTGTTTTTT. As protein: CASSMGQSNEKLFF.

The chain has TRBV7-9 and TRBJ2-3; no clear D. Trimming pared 2 bases from V and 0 bases from J, leaving 9 bases between. CDR3 length equals 15 residues. CDR1 and CDR2 (germline): SEHNR, FQNEAQ (reference sequence). CDR3 nucleotides: TGTGCCAGCAGCTTATTACGCAGCAGCACAGATACGCAGTATTTT. Translation: CASSLLRSSTDTQYF.

The V call is TRBV7-2, the J call TRBJ1-2, with 9 bases aligning to TRBD1. Germline V lookup: CDR1 SGHTA, CDR2 FQGNSA. This CDR3 is 15 amino acids long. V was pared by 2 bases and J by 8 bases, with 9 bases of the junction left unmatched. The CDR3 DNA reads TGTGCCAGCAGCTTAAAGGGACAGGGCACACGGGGCTACACCTTC. This encodes CASSLKGQGTRGYTF.

CDR3 coding DNA: TGTGCCAGTAGTATAGAAGTCGGACGTTCGACTGGGGCCAACGTCCTGACTTTC. Its translation: CASSIEVGRSTGANVLTF. The V gene is TRBV19, the J gene TRBJ2-6; no clear D. The germline V and J ends were trimmed by 0 bases and 2 bases, with 14 bases remaining between them. Looked up from germline, CDR1 is LNHDA and CDR2 is SQIVND (reference sequence). The CDR3 runs 18 residues. The full variable domain, rest sourced from reference TRBV19 and TRBJ2-6, is DGGITQSPKYLFRKEGQNVTLSCEQNLNHDAMYWYRQDPGQGLRLIYYSQIVNDFQKGDIAEGYSVSREKKESFPLTVTSAQKNPTAFYLCASSIEVGRSTGANVLTFGAGSRLTVL.

The rearrangement links TRBV30 to TRBJ2-5; the D gene is possibly TRBD2 (6 bases). The DNA end is more similar to TRBJ2-7, so the J call may be wrong. Germline loops: CDR1 GTSNPN, CDR2 SVGIG (reference sequence). The length of the CDR3 is 15 residues. CDR3 residues: CAWGKRVVNSYEQYF. The CDR3 DNA sequence: TGTGCCTGGGGCAAGCGGGTTGTGAATTCCTACGAGCAGTACTTC.

CDR3 in amino acids: CASSPRFDGRADTQYF. In DNA, the CDR3 is TGTGCCAGCAGCCCCCGCTTCGACGGGAGAGCAGATACGCAGTATTTT. The J gene is TRBJ2-3, the V gene TRBV9; a possible D gene is TRBD2 (6 bases). Trimming removed 4 bases from V and 4 bases from J, with 19 bases in between. Germline lookup yields CDR1 SGDLS and CDR2 YYNGEE. CDR3 size: 16 residues. Complete variable domain (other parts from reference TRBV9 and TRBJ2-3): DSGVTQTPKHLITATGQRVTLRCSPRSGDLSVYWYQQSLDQGLQFLIQYYNGEERAKGNILERFSAQQFPDLHSELNLSSLELGDSALYFCASSPRFDGRADTQYFGPGTRLTVL.

CDR3 coding DNA: TGTGCCATCAGCCTGAAACTAGCGGGGGGATCCAATGAGCAGTTCTTC. This translates into CAISLKLAGGSNEQFF. The rearrangement links TRBV10-3 to TRBJ2-1; 12 positions agree with TRBD2. This CDR3 is built from 16 residues. V dropped 6 bases and J dropped 6; count of bases not matched to a gene: 9. CDR1 is ENHRY, CDR2 SYGVKD, per germline.

A few counts support this clone. The gene calls are TRBV15 and TRBJ1-3; a weak D match, TRBD1 (6 bases). This CDR3 spans 15 amino acids. Trimming stripped 0 bases from V and 3 bases from J, with 9 bases between. CDR1 is LNHNV and CDR2 is YYDKDF in the germline V gene (reference sequence). CDR3 region: CATSRDQGSGNTIYF. The CDR3 DNA follows: TGTGCCACCAGCAGAGATCAGGGGAGTGGAAACACCATATATTTT.

The gene calls are TRBV19 and TRBJ1-5; D unclear. V lost 4 bases, J lost 6 bases, and 13 bases lay in between. The CDR3 sequence is 14 residues long. Germline V gene lookup returns CDR1 LNHDA and CDR2 SQIVND (reference sequence). CDR3 DNA sequence: TGTGCCAGTAGTAGGCGGGAGGTCAGTCAGCCCCAGCATTTT. It encodes CASSRREVSQPQHF.

This clone was seen a single time. The rearrangement uses TRBV7-2 and TRBJ2-1; 10 bases align to TRBD2. This CDR3 has 16 residues. In germline, CDR1 is SGHTA, CDR2 FQGNSA. Unmatched junction bases numbered 5, after V lost 2 bases and J lost 4 bases. The CDR3 coding sequence is TGTGCCAGCAGCTTACAACTAGCGGGGCCTTACAATGAGCAGTTCTTC. Its translation: CASSLQLAGPYNEQFF.

The V gene is TRBV19, the J gene TRBJ1-5; 7 positions agree with TRBD1. Germline trimming cut 6 bases from V and 7 bases from J; bases unmatched to any gene: 9. The CDR3 runs to 14 residues. The germline V gene encodes CDR1 LNHDA and CDR2 SQIVND (reference sequence). The CDR3 DNA is TGTGCCAGTAGGAACACAGGGGTTTGGCAGCCCCAGCATTTT. Protein sequence: CASRNTGVWQPQHF.

The chain has TRBV4-1 and TRBJ2-5; 7 bases are shared with TRBD2. The CDR3 spans 18 residues. Looked up from germline, CDR1 is MGHRA and CDR2 is YSYEKL. The junction had 18 bases not matched to a gene; V was cut back by 4 bases and J by 4 bases. The CDR3 sequence: CASSRNQGTSDIPETQYF. The CDR3 DNA follows: TGCGCCAGCAGCCGTAACCAGGGCACTAGCGACATCCCAGAGACCCAGTACTTC.

V usage is TRBV5-6 and J usage is TRBJ1-5; D is unresolved. The CDR3 runs to 15 residues. V lost 0 bases, J lost 2 bases, and 9 bases lay in between. The germline CDR1 and CDR2 sequences are SGHDT and YYEEEE. In nucleotides, the CDR3 is TGTGCCAGCAGCTTGGCCGGGGTTGGCAATCAGCCCCAGCATTTT. It encodes CASSLAGVGNQPQHF.

The gene calls are TRBV4-2 and TRBJ2-1; tentatively, D is TRBD1 or TRBD2 (5 bases each). The germline CDR1 and CDR2 sequences are LGHNA and YNFKEQ. The V end lost 0 bases, the J end lost 11 bases, and 11 bases lay between the germline ends. The CDR3 covers 13 residues. The CDR3 reads CASSQDSEGKQFF. Written as DNA, the CDR3 is TGTGCCAGCAGCCAAGATTCCGAGGGGAAGCAGTTCTTC.